This T cell receptor beta chain was captured by sequencing in a study of T cell repertoires in cytomegalovirus infection. This clonotype was recorded at least ten times. No antigen is known for it. The germline V gene has CDR1 SGHTA and CDR2 FQGNSA. The V and J ends lost 1 base and 0 bases respectively, with 13 bases between them. This CDR3 spans 17 amino acids. A single record per CDR3 protein comes from TCRdb applying MiXCR to the reads. The sample contains over 120,000 distinct CDR3 sequences, around 30% of which appear only once. This chain links TRBV7-2 with TRBJ2-1; no clear D gene. Sequenced here: CD8+ T cells from cultured PBMCs, sampled from culture after CMV antigen stimulation. The sequence was obtained from a human donor in good health (CMV status not recorded). Some clones in this sample may be carry-over from other donors' samples. CDR3: CASSLVPGMSSYNEQFF. The CDR3 DNA is TGTGCCAGCAGCTTAGTACCAGGCATGAGCTCCTACAATGAGCAGTTCTTC.